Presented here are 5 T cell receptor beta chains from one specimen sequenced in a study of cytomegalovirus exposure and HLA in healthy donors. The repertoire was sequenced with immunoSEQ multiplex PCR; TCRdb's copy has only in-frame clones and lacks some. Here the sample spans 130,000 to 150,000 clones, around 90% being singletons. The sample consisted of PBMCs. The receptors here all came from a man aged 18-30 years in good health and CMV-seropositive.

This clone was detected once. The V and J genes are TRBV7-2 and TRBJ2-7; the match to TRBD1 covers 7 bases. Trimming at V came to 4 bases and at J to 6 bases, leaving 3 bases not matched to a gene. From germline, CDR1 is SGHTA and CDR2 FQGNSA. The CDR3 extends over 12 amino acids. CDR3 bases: TGTGCCAGCAGCTCCACAGGGGTCGAGCAGTACTTC. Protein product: CASSSTGVEQYF.

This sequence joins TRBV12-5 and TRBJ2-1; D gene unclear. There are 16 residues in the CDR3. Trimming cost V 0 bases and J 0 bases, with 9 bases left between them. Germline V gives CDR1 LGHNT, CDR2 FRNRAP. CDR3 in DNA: TGTGCTAGTGGTTTGGTAGTGAGGCGCTCCTACAATGAGCAGTTCTTC. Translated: CASGLVVRRSYNEQFF.

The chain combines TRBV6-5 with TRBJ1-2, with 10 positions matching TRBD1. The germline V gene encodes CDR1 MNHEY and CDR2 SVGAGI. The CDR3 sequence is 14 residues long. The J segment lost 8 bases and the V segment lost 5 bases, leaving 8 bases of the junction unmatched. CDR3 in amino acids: CASSGGTGDWGYTF. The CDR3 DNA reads TGTGCCAGCAGTGGGGGGACAGGGGATTGGGGCTACACCTTC.

CDR3: CASSSSGYQETQYF. As DNA, the CDR3 is TGCGCCAGCAGCTCCTCAGGGTACCAAGAGACCCAGTACTTC. The rearrangement uses TRBV5-1 and TRBJ2-5, with D possibly being TRBD1 (5 bases). The germline V and J ends were trimmed by 3 bases and 0 bases, with 9 bases remaining between them. CDR3 length: 14 residues. Per the germline V gene, CDR1 is SGHRS and CDR2 is YFSETQ. The whole variable domain, filled in from reference TRBV5-1 and TRBJ2-5, reads KAGVTQTPRYLIKTRGQQVTLSCSPISGHRSVSWYQQTPGQGLQFLFEYFSETQRNKGNFPGRFSGRQFSNSRSEMNVSTLELGDSALYLCASSSSGYQETQYFGPGTRLLVL.

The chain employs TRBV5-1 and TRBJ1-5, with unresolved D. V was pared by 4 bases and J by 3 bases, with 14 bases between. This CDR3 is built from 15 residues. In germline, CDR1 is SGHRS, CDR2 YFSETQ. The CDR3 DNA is TGCGCCAGCAGCCCCGACCCCGGGTTCAATCAGCCCCAGCATTTT. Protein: CASSPDPGFNQPQHF.